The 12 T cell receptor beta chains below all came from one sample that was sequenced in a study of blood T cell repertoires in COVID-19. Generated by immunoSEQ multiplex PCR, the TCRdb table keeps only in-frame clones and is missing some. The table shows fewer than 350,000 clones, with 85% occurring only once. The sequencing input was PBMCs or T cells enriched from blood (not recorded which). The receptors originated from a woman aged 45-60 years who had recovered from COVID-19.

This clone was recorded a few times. The CDR3 nucleotides read TGTGCCTGGACGGCGGGAGGGTCCTACGAGCAGTACTTC. As protein: CAWTAGGSYEQYF. The chain recombines TRBV30 with TRBJ2-7; 9 nucleotides align to TRBD2. The CDR3 contains 13 residues. The germline CDR1 and CDR2 sequences are GTSNPN and SVGIG (reference sequence). The V segment lost 4 bases and the J segment 1 base; nucleotides outside the gene matches: 2. Complete variable domain (other parts from reference TRBV30 and TRBJ2-7): SQTIHQWPATLVQPVGSPLSLECTVEGTSNPNLYWYRQAAGRGLQLLFYSVGIGQISSEVPQNLSASRPQDRQFILSSKKLLLSDSGFYLCAWTAGGSYEQYFGPGTRLTVT.

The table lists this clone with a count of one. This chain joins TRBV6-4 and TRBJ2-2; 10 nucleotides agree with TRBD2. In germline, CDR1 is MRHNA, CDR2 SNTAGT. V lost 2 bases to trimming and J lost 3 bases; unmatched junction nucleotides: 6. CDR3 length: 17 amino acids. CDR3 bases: TGTGCCAGCAGTGACAAGAGCGGGGGGGCCGACACCGGGGAGCTGTTTTTT. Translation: CASSDKSGGADTGELFF.

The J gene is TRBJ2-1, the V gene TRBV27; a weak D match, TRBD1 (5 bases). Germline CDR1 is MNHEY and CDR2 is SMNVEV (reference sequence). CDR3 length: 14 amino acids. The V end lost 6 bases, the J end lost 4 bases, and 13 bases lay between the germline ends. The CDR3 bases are TGTGCCAGCAGGGGTGGGGCGCTATACAATGAGCAGTTCTTC. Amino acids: CASRGGALYNEQFF.

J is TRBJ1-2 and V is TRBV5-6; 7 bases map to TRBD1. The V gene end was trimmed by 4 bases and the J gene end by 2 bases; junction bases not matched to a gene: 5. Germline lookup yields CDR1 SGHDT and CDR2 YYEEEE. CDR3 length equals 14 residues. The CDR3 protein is CASSPTGANYGYTF. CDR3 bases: TGTGCCAGCAGCCCTACAGGGGCCAACTATGGCTACACCTTC.

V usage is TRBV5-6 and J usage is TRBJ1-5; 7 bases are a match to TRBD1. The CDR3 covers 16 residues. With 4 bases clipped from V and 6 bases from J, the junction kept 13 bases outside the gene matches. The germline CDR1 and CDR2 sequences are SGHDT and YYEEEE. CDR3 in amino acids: CASSDPGTVSGQPQHF. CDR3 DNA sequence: TGTGCCAGCAGCGACCCCGGGACAGTTTCAGGTCAGCCCCAGCATTTT.

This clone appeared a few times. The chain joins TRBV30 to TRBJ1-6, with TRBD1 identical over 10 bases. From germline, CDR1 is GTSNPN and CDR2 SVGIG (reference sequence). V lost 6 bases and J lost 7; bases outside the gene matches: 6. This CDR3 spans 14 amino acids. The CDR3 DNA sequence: TGTGCCTGTAAGACAGGGGGCGGCAATTCACCCCTCCACTTT. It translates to CACKTGGGNSPLHF.

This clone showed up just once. The CDR3 is CASSQGAGGAPDTQYF. The CDR3 DNA reads as TGTGCCAGCAGCCAAGGGGCGGGGGGGGCCCCAGATACGCAGTATTTT. The J gene is TRBJ2-3, the V gene TRBV3-1 (or the pseudogene TRBV3-2); 9 bases are a match to TRBD2. This CDR3 has 16 amino acids. CDR1 is LGHDT and CDR2 is YNNKEL in the germline V gene (reference sequence). With V trimmed by 1 base and J by 4 bases, 6 bases remained unmatched.

The chain's CDR3 is CASGLAPNTEAFF. The DNA for the CDR3 is TGTGCTAGTGGTTTGGCCCCTAACACTGAAGCTTTCTTT. V and J are TRBV12-5 and TRBJ1-1; D ambiguous. The germline V gene encodes CDR1 LGHNT and CDR2 FRNRAP. The CDR3 consists of 13 residues. Deletions cut 1 base from V and 2 bases from J, with 5 bases between.

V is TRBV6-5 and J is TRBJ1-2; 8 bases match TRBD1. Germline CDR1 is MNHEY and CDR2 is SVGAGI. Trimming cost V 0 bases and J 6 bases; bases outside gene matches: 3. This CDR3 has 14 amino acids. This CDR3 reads CASSYSRTGNGYTF. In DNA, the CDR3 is TGTGCCAGCAGTTACTCGAGGACAGGGAATGGCTACACCTTC.

CDR3 protein: CASSHSGFEQFF. The CDR3 DNA is TGCGCCAGCAGCCACTCGGGATTTGAGCAGTTCTTC. This chain joins TRBV4-3 and TRBJ2-1, with a tentative D call TRBD2 (5 bases). Germline loops: CDR1 LGHNA, CDR2 YSLEER. There are 12 residues in the CDR3. V lost 3 bases and J lost 9, with 9 bases in between.

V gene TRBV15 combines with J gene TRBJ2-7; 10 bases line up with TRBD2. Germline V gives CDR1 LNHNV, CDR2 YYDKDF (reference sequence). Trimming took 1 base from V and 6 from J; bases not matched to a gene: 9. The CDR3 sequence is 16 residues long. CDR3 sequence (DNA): TGTGCCACCAGCAGAGCCCTAGCGGGAGTACTCTCCGAGCAGTACTTC. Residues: CATSRALAGVLSEQYF.

The DNA for the CDR3 is TGTGCCAGCAGGTTGACAGGTCCCAATCAGCCCCAGCATTTT. It codes for CASRLTGPNQPQHF. This sequence joins TRBV28 and TRBJ1-5; the D gene is possibly TRBD1 (6 bases). The CDR3 length is 14 residues. Trimming took 6 bases from V and 3 from J, leaving 12 bases between them. Looked up from germline, CDR1 is MDHEN and CDR2 is SYDVKM.